The following is a T cell receptor beta chain sequence with its context. Trimming stripped 2 bases from V and 3 bases from J, with 8 bases between. The CDR3 is 14 amino acids. Germline values: CDR1 MNHEY, CDR2 SMNVEV (reference sequence). Profiling relied on immunoSEQ multiplex PCR, and the TCRdb table lists in-frame clones only, not all of them. The data contain roughly 47,000 clones, more than 80% of them seen just once; the ten biggest clones take up around 11%. The data are from a study of OX40 agonist ivuxolimab in advanced cancers. Sequenced here: CD4+ or CD8+ T cells sorted from blood, sampled in a trial of the OX40 agonist ivuxolimab. This TCR came from an adult with an advanced solid tumor such as melanoma, head and neck, liver or kidney cancer. This sequence joins TRBV27 and TRBJ1-5; D not certain. The CDR3 is CASSLIGYNQPQHF. The CDR3 coding sequence is TGTGCCAGCAGTTTAATAGGGTACAATCAGCCCCAGCATTTT.